Shown below are 24 T cell receptor beta chains from a single sample sequenced in a study of a mutant IDH1 vaccine in newly diagnosed glioma. The time point is: week 35, safety follow-up. Vaccination used 300 ug of mutant IDH1 20-mer peptide per dose, with topical imiquimod. TCRdb's table, derived via immunoSEQ multiplex PCR, lists solely in-frame clones and lacks some. Of around 26,000 clones detected, roughly 80% appear once; the ten largest clones hold 30% to 35%. These receptors have no known antigen. The sequenced sample was PBMCs, obtained from a glioma patient whose treatment included an IDH1 peptide vaccine. All receptors come from a man aged 30-40 years with glioma.

The rearrangement uses TRBV14 and TRBJ2-7; 8 nucleotides agree with TRBD2. From germline, CDR1 is SGHDN and CDR2 FVKESK. The CDR3 contains 14 residues. The J segment lost 5 bases and the V segment lost 5 bases, leaving 8 bases of the junction unmatched. The CDR3 nucleotides read TGTGCCAGCAGCAGGGCGGTAGCGGGAAACGAGCAGTACTTC. This codes for CASSRAVAGNEQYF.

This sequence joins TRBV6-1 and TRBJ1-1, with 7 bases matching TRBD1. The CDR3 spans 15 residues. V trimming: 8 bases; J trimming: 1 base; junction bases outside the gene matches: 10. Germline assignment: CDR1 MNHNS and CDR2 SASEGT. For the CDR3, the DNA is TGTGCCAGCCAAGAATGGGCAGGGGGGAACACTGAAGCTTTCTTT. Translation gives CASQEWAGGNTEAFF.

The V call is TRBV14, the J call TRBJ1-2; 8 positions agree with TRBD1. Germline assignment: CDR1 SGHDN and CDR2 FVKESK. This CDR3 region has 15 residues. V lost 1 base and J lost 6; bases outside the gene matches: 7. DNA for the CDR3: TGTGCCAGCAGCCAAGCCCGGACAGGGTGGGATGGCTACACCTTC. Protein product: CASSQARTGWDGYTF.

This rearrangement joins TRBV9 to TRBJ2-7; 8 bases are shared with TRBD1. Trimming cost V 0 bases and J 5 bases; bases outside gene matches: 4. The CDR3 contains 14 residues. Germline CDR1 and CDR2: SGDLS and YYNGEE. CDR3 sequence: CASSVADRANEQYF. In DNA form, the CDR3 reads TGTGCCAGCAGCGTAGCGGACAGGGCAAACGAGCAGTACTTC.

The CDR3 DNA reads TGTGCCAGCAGTCGACTGTCTGGGGGTGAAGGAAACACCATATATTTT. Translating gives CASSRLSGGEGNTIYF. V and J are TRBV6-6 and TRBJ1-3; maybe TRBD1 (5 bases). CDR3 length: 16 amino acids. Trimming took off 5 bases at V and 4 bases at J, with 18 bases between the two ends. Germline CDR1 and CDR2: MNHNY and SVGAGI (reference sequence).

The chain carries TRBV30 and TRBJ1-3; the D is unclear. Germline V gene data show CDR1 as GTSNPN and CDR2 as SVGIG (reference sequence). The ends were cut back, 0 bases at V and 0 bases at J, with 9 bases in the middle. CDR3 length equals 15 residues. The CDR3 sequence: CAWSVRGTSGNTIYF. The CDR3 bases are TGTGCCTGGAGTGTACGGGGAACCTCTGGAAACACCATATATTTT. The complete variable domain, with remaining parts taken from reference TRBV30 and TRBJ1-3, reads SQTIHQWPATLVQPVGSPLSLECTVEGTSNPNLYWYRQAAGRGLQLLFYSVGIGQISSEVPQNLSASRPQDRQFILSSKKLLLSDSGFYLCAWSVRGTSGNTIYFGEGSWLTVV.

This chain joins TRBV4-2 and TRBJ2-2, with D perhaps being TRBD1 or TRBD2 (5 bases each). Trimming removed 0 bases at V and 4 bases at J, with 21 bases between. The CDR3 loop spans 19 amino acids. Germline-derived CDR1 and CDR2 are LGHNA and YNFKEQ. CDR3 loop: CASSQDEGNRVLFTGELFF. DNA for the CDR3: TGTGCCAGCAGCCAAGACGAGGGGAATCGGGTTCTTTTCACCGGGGAGCTGTTTTTT.

CDR3 amino acids: CASSLAGVSSYEQYF. CDR3 coding DNA: TGTGCCAGCAGCTTGGCCGGCGTCTCATCCTACGAGCAGTACTTC. The chain links TRBV5-6 to TRBJ2-7, with D unresolved. This CDR3 contains 15 residues. Germline loops: CDR1 SGHDT, CDR2 YYEEEE. V was trimmed by 0 bases and J by 1 base, leaving 11 bases between them.

Here the CDR3 reads CASSGGRDYEQYF. The DNA of the CDR3 is TGCGCCAGCAGCGGCGGGAGAGACTACGAGCAGTACTTC. The V gene is TRBV5-1, the J gene TRBJ2-7; 7 bases fit TRBD2. The V and J ends lost 4 bases and 3 bases, in that order; junction bases with no gene match: 4. This CDR3 comprises 13 residues. Germline assignment: CDR1 SGHRS and CDR2 YFSETQ.

The chain has TRBV4-1 and TRBJ2-5, with TRBD1 as a possible D gene (6 bases). The germline CDR1 and CDR2 sequences are MGHRA and YSYEKL. The V and J ends lost 0 bases and 5 bases respectively, with 13 bases between them. There are 15 residues in the CDR3. The CDR3 DNA reads TGCGCCAGCAGCCAAGATTGGGGGCTAGGTGAGACCCAGTACTTC. Translation gives CASSQDWGLGETQYF.

This clone was recorded only once. The V and J genes are TRBV9 and TRBJ1-1; tentative D call: TRBD1 (5 bases). Germline V CDR1 and CDR2: SGDLS, YYNGEE. The CDR3 is made up of 15 amino acids. V lost 0 bases and J lost 5, with 14 bases in between. The CDR3: CASSVGGPRGTEAFF. DNA for the CDR3: TGTGCCAGCAGCGTAGGTGGGCCGAGGGGTACTGAAGCTTTCTTT.

The rearrangement links TRBV2 to TRBJ1-2, with D unclear. The V end was cut by 8 bases, the J end by 3 bases, with 13 bases between. The CDR3 length is 13 residues. CDR1 SNHLY and CDR2 FYNNEI come from the germline V gene. The chain's CDR3 is CASPGGRDYGYTF. Written as DNA, the CDR3 is TGTGCCAGCCCGGGCGGGCGAGACTATGGCTACACCTTC.

The chain combines TRBV25-1 with TRBJ1-4; the D gene is possibly TRBD1 (6 bases). The germline CDR1 and CDR2 sequences are MGHDK and SYGVNS. V lost 8 bases to trimming and J lost 8 bases, with 15 bases between them. CDR3 size: 13 residues. CDR3 sequence reads: CASEGGAREKLFF. The CDR3 nucleotides are TGTGCCAGCGAGGGGGGAGCGCGAGAAAAACTGTTTTTT.

This clone has just a few counts. The chain is built from TRBV4-1 and TRBJ1-2; 8 nucleotides match TRBD1. The CDR3 runs 17 residues. The V gene's germline CDR1 is MGHRA and CDR2 YSYEKL. Germline trimming cut 0 bases from V and 3 bases from J; bases unmatched to any gene: 9. The CDR3 is CASSQDQSGGVDYGYTF. The CDR3 coding sequence is TGCGCCAGCAGCCAAGATCAGTCAGGGGGCGTTGACTATGGCTACACCTTC.

The rearrangement joins TRBV19 to TRBJ1-2; D is unclear. This CDR3 spans 15 amino acids. V dropped 6 bases and J dropped 5 bases, with 19 bases sitting between them. Looked up from germline, CDR1 is LNHDA and CDR2 is SQIVND (reference sequence). In DNA, the CDR3 is TGTGCCAGTAGACCTCCGGCACAGAAAGAATATGGCTACACCTTC. It encodes CASRPPAQKEYGYTF.

The chain is built from TRBV19 and TRBJ1-1; TRBD1 matches 9 bases. Looked up from germline, CDR1 is LNHDA and CDR2 is SQIVND (reference sequence). This CDR3 comprises 14 residues. Trimming cost V 5 bases and J 5 bases; bases outside gene matches: 6. The chain's CDR3 is CASSSGQGWTEAFF. CDR3 sequence (DNA): TGTGCCAGTAGTTCCGGACAGGGGTGGACTGAAGCTTTCTTT.

The rearrangement joins TRBV19 to TRBJ1-5; a possible D gene is TRBD1 (5 bases). Trimming cost V 4 bases and J 3 bases, with 13 bases left between them. CDR1 and CDR2 (germline): LNHDA, SQIVND (reference sequence). The CDR3 contains 15 residues. This CDR3 is CASSTFSGYNQPQHF. DNA for the CDR3: TGTGCCAGTAGTACATTCTCAGGGTACAATCAGCCCCAGCATTTT.

This clone was detected a few times. The chain employs TRBV28 and TRBJ2-4, with a possible D match to TRBD1 (6 bases). Trimming left V 7 bases short and J 1 base short, with 29 bases between. The length of the CDR3 is 20 residues. Germline CDR1 MDHEN, CDR2 SYDVKM. Written as DNA, the CDR3 is TGTGCCAGCACCACTAGTCAGGGGCGCGCCCACGTTCGGGCCAAAAACATTCAGTACTTC. It codes for CASTTSQGRAHVRAKNIQYF.

This rearrangement joins TRBV2 to TRBJ2-7, with TRBD1 identical over 9 bases. CDR3 length: 16 residues. J gave up 3 bases and V 4 bases, and 10 bases lay outside the gene matches. The V gene's germline CDR1 is SNHLY and CDR2 FYNNEI. CDR3 DNA: TGTGCCAGCAGTGGTCCGAGAGGACAGGGGCTCTACGAGCAGTACTTC. Its translation: CASSGPRGQGLYEQYF.

This clone was counted once. The chain combines TRBV6-6 with TRBJ2-7, with 7 bases matching TRBD2. Germline V gives CDR1 MNHNY, CDR2 SVGAGI (reference sequence). V lost 2 bases, J lost 7 bases, and 8 bases stayed unmatched. The CDR3 runs 14 residues. The CDR3 bases are TGTGCCAGCAGTTACAGGGTTGGGGGGGAGGAGCAGTACTTC. Amino acid sequence: CASSYRVGGEEQYF.

This chain joins TRBV28 and TRBJ1-1, with a possible D match to TRBD1 (5 bases). Germline CDR1 MDHEN, CDR2 SYDVKM. The CDR3 is 14 residues long. V lost 6 bases and J 1 base, leaving 12 bases between the germline ends. Here the CDR3 reads CASSLIGENTEAFF. CDR3 nucleotide sequence: TGTGCCAGCAGCCTAATAGGGGAGAACACTGAAGCTTTCTTT.

CDR3: CASSARQSSYNEQFF. The CDR3 DNA sequence: TGTGCCAGCAGCGCACGACAGAGCTCCTACAATGAGCAGTTCTTC. V and J are TRBV5-6 and TRBJ2-1; possible D gene TRBD1, 5 bases. Germline V gene data show CDR1 as SGHDT and CDR2 as YYEEEE. This CDR3 spans 15 amino acids. V gave up 4 bases and J gave up 0 bases, with 11 bases separating them. The variable domain in full, completed from reference TRBV5-6 and TRBJ2-1, reads DAGVTQSPTHLIKTRGQQVTLRCSPKSGHDTVSWYQQALGQGPQFIFQYYEEEERQRGNFPDRFSGHQFPNYSSELNVNALLLGDSALYLCASSARQSSYNEQFFGPGTRLTVL.

The J gene is TRBJ2-7, the V gene TRBV29-1; D perhaps matches TRBD1 (6 bases). The CDR3 covers 13 residues. V was clipped by 4 bases and J by 3 bases, with 13 bases between them. CDR1 is SQVTM, CDR2 ANQGSEA, per germline. The CDR3 is CSVGSGQHYEQYF. DNA of the CDR3: TGCAGCGTTGGGAGTGGACAGCACTACGAGCAGTACTTC.

This chain's CDR3 is CASSPDGDSNEKLFF. The CDR3 DNA follows: TGCGCCAGCAGCCCGGACGGAGATTCTAATGAAAAACTGTTTTTT. The V call is TRBV4-1, the J call TRBJ1-4; D is undetermined. The CDR3 extends over 15 amino acids. V dropped 4 bases and J dropped 3 bases, with 12 bases sitting between them. Germline V gene sequence: CDR1 MGHRA, CDR2 YSYEKL.